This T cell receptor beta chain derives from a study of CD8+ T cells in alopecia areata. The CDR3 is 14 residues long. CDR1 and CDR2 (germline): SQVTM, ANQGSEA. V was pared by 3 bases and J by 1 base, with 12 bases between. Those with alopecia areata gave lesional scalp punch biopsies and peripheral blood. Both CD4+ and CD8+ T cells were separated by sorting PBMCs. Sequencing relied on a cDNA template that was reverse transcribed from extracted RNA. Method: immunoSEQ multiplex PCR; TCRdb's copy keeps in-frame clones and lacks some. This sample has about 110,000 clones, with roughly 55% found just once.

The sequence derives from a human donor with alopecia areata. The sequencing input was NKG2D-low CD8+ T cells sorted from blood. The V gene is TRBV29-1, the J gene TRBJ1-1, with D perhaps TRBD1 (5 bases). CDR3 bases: TGCAGCGTTGATCGACGGGACTCGAACACTGAAGCTTTCTTT. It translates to CSVDRRDSNTEAFF.